This TCR beta chain was documented in a study of blood T cell repertoires in COVID-19. This clone was observed a single time. Method: immunoSEQ multiplex PCR; TCRdb's copy keeps in-frame clones and lacks some. The repertoire holds approximately 290,000 clones, with just over 90% as singletons. There are 15 residues in the CDR3. The V and J ends lost 1 base and 9 bases respectively, with 16 bases between them. Germline loops: CDR1 MNHNS, CDR2 SASEGT. The receptor comes from a woman in her twenties or thirties with COVID-19, enrolled during active disease. The sequencing input was peripheral blood. This sequence joins TRBV6-1 and TRBJ2-1; a weak D match, TRBD2 (5 bases). The CDR3 sequence is CASSEVAPRRVEQFF. Written as DNA, the CDR3 is TGTGCCAGCAGTGAAGTAGCGCCACGACGGGTTGAGCAGTTCTTC.